This T cell receptor (beta chain) was captured in a study of early T cells in non-severe SARS-CoV-2 infection. Study-level points and caveats: Database matching using VDJdb favored anti-spike CD8 responses, with private and CD4 specificities left missing.

As part of library construction, unique molecular identifiers were attached to individual cDNA molecules. TCRdb ran MiXCR on the 5' RACE reads and lists one entry per CDR3 protein. The table shows about 71,000 distinct CDR3 sequences, with approximately 15% occurring only once. The CDR3 is 15 amino acids. CDR1 and CDR2 (germline): SGHNT, YYREEE (reference sequence). V lost 3 bases to trimming and J lost 1 base, with 14 bases between them. In regard to this clonotype: Its antigen is unidentified.

The J gene is TRBJ2-7, the V gene TRBV5-4, with D tentatively TRBD2 (6 bases). This clonotype was obtained from an adult who was a healthcare worker with PCR-confirmed SARS-CoV-2 infection or an uninfected control (not recorded which). The material sequenced was whole blood. CDR3: CASSSRTRGSYEQYF. In DNA form, the CDR3 reads TGTGCCAGCAGCTCACGCACCCGGGGGTCCTACGAGCAGTACTTC.